Listed below are T cell receptor beta chains from one sample, sequenced in a study of CD8 T cells in ankylosing spondylitis. TCRdb fed the 5' RACE reads into MiXCR, producing one record per CDR3 protein. This sample yields 250,000 to 350,000 distinct CDR3 sequences, of which around 21% are seen a single time; approximately 3.7% belongs to the top ten. The sample comprised blood, either unsorted or a sorted T cell fraction (not recorded which). All receptors come from a female donor with ankylosing spondylitis or in good health (not recorded which). Both conserved end residues are part of each CDR3. Each record gives: J gene, V gene, D gene, clone size, CDR3 DNA, CDR3 protein. D genes are given only for firm matches. The listing skips clone size in some rows; elsewhere it reads once, few, many or a size class.

TRBJ1-1,TRBV29-1,NA,few,TGCAGCGTTGGAGTACAGGGAATAGAAGCTTTCTTT,CSVGVQGIEAFF
TRBJ2-7,TRBV5-4,NA,NA,TGTGCCAGCAGCCAGAACTCCTACGAGCAGTACTTC,CASSQNSYEQYF
TRBJ2-5,TRBV5-1,TRBD2,NA,TGCGCCAGCAGCTTGGAACTAGCGGGAGAGACCCAGTACTTC,CASSLELAGETQYF
TRBJ2-1,TRBV20-1,NA,many,TGCAGTGCTAGACCGGGGAACAATGAGCAGTTCTTC,CSARPGNNEQFF
TRBJ2-5,TRBV12-3/TRBV12-4,NA,few,TGTGCCAGCAGTCCGATAGGGGAGACCCAGTACTTC,CASSPIGETQYF
TRBJ1-2,TRBV10-1,NA,few,TGCGCCAGCAGTGAGCTACAGGCAACCTATGGCTACACCTTC,CASSELQATYGYTF
TRBJ1-2,TRBV20-1,NA,NA,TGCAGTGCTAGAATTCCGGGGGACTATGGCTACACCTTC,CSARIPGDYGYTF
TRBJ2-1,TRBV6-4,TRBD1,few,TGTGCCAGCAGCGACAGGGGGGATAGGAGGTACAATGAGCAGTTCTTC,CASSDRGDRRYNEQFF
TRBJ1-5,TRBV12-3/TRBV12-4,TRBD1,few,TGTGCCAGCAGCCAAACAGGGGGGAGCAATCAGCCCCAGCATTTT,CASSQTGGSNQPQHF
TRBJ2-7,TRBV19,NA,few,TGTGCCAGTAGTCTGGGTGCGGCCATTTCCTACGAGCAGTACTTC,CASSLGAAISYEQYF
TRBJ2-1,TRBV12-3/TRBV12-4,NA,many,TGTGCCAGCAGCCTCACCCCCCTAGAGGAGGAGCAGTTCTTC,CASSLTPLEEEQFF
TRBJ2-2,TRBV5-1,TRBD1,NA,TGCGCCAGCAGCCGTGCCGGGACAGGGGTTGGCGGGGAGCTGTTTTTT,CASSRAGTGVGGELFF
TRBJ2-7,TRBV7-9,NA,many,TGTGCCAGCAGCTTAAATGCCTACGAGCAGTACTTC,CASSLNAYEQYF
TRBJ1-1,TRBV29-1,NA,many,TGCAGCGTTGGGAGGGGGGGTTATCGGAACACTGAAGCTTTCTTT,CSVGRGGYRNTEAFF
TRBJ2-7,TRBV20-1,TRBD2,NA,TGCAGTGCTGTGGGACTAGCGGGAGGATCGTACGAGCAGTACTTC,CSAVGLAGGSYEQYF
TRBJ2-2,TRBV7-2,TRBD1,few,TGTGCCAGCAGTTCACAGGGGGGCTCCGGGGAGCTGTTTTTT,CASSSQGGSGELFF
TRBJ1-5,TRBV5-1,NA,NA,TGCGCCAGCAGCCAGCAGGGAGGGGATCAGCCCCAGCATTTT,CASSQQGGDQPQHF
TRBJ2-2,TRBV5-1,NA,few,TGCGCCAGCAGCTTGGTTTTGGGGGACGCCGGGGAGCTGTTTTTT,CASSLVLGDAGELFF
TRBJ2-7,TRBV18,NA,many,TGTGCCAGTTTACTCCGGGCCCAGAGTGAGCAGTACTTC,CASLLRAQSEQYF
TRBJ1-5,TRBV7-7,NA,few,TGTGCCAGCAGCTTGGGGGGGGCCGAGAGCAATCAGCCCCAGCATTTT,CASSLGGAESNQPQHF